A selection of T cell receptor beta chains follows, all from one sample in a study of breast tumors, draining lymph nodes, adjacent tissues. TCRdb analysed the multiplex PCR reads with MiXCR anew, one entry per CDR3 protein. The data show approximately 250,000 distinct CDR3 sequences, less than 40% seen once. The material sequenced was axillary lymph node tissue. These receptors originate from a female donor with breast cancer. Some clones in this sample may be carry-over from other donors' samples. The CDR3 runs from the conserved cysteine through the conserved F or W. D genes are given only for firm matches. Expanded clones get a size class; other rows say once, few or many, or leave the size out.

TRBJ2-3,many,TRBV5-8,TRBD2,CASSLSRDYTTDTQYF,TGTGCCAGCAGCTTGTCCAGGGACTATACCACAGATACGCAGTATTTT
TRBJ1-4,.,TRBV9,.,CASSVGENEKLFF,TGTGCCAGCAGCGTGGGGGAGAATGAAAAACTGTTTTTT
TRBJ1-6,many,TRBV5-6,TRBD1,CASSLGQGEAPLHF,TGTGCCAGCAGCTTGGGACAGGGGGAAGCACCCCTCCACTTT
TRBJ1-2,many,TRBV19,TRBD1,CASSITQTGNYGYTF,TGTGCCAGTAGTATTACCCAGACAGGGAACTATGGCTACACCTTC
TRBJ2-7,.,TRBV29-1,.,CSAQRASIYEQYF,TGCAGCGCCCAGCGGGCCTCCATCTACGAGCAGTACTTC
TRBJ1-2,few,TRBV7-9,.,CASSLGEGWAYGYTF,TGTGCCAGCAGCTTAGGGGAAGGGTGGGCCTATGGCTACACCTTC
TRBJ2-6,.,TRBV5-1,TRBD2,CASSRTSRSGANVLTF,TGCGCCAGCTCAAGGACTAGTCGGTCTGGGGCCAACGTCCTGACTTTC
TRBJ2-7,many,TRBV7-2,.,CASSLGPGDEQYF,TGTGCCAGCAGCTTAGGCCCAGGGGACGAGCAGTACTTC
TRBJ2-6,few,TRBV28,.,CASSHMGAGANVLTF,TGTGCCAGCAGCCACATGGGGGCTGGGGCCAACGTCCTGACTTTC
TRBJ1-2,many,TRBV19,.,CASSSPDSVANYGYTF,TGTGCCAGTAGTAGCCCCGACAGTGTAGCTAACTATGGCTACACCTTC
TRBJ2-3,many,TRBV20-1,.,CSATDGAFTDTQYF,TGCAGTGCTACGGACGGAGCGTTCACAGATACGCAGTATTTT
TRBJ1-4,.,TRBV7-9,.,CASSLDGSATNEKLFF,TGTGCCAGCAGCTTAGATGGTAGCGCAACTAATGAAAAACTGTTTTTT
TRBJ1-4,.,TRBV20-1,.,CSARDPRGGTYNEKLFF,TGCAGTGCTAGAGATCCACGCGGGGGAACCTACAATGAAAAACTGTTTTTT
TRBJ1-4,many,TRBV5-1,TRBD1,CASSQLGDSEKLFF,TGCGCCAGCAGCCAATTAGGGGACAGTGAAAAACTGTTTTTT
TRBJ2-3,few,TRBV6-2/TRBV6-3,TRBD2,CASKGLTSGDAIWDTQYF,TGTGCCAGCAAGGGATTGACTAGCGGGGACGCTATTTGGGATACGCAGTATTTT
TRBJ1-5,many,TRBV24-1,.,CATSDFRREQPQHF,TGTGCCACCAGTGATTTCAGGAGGGAACAGCCCCAGCATTTT